Each of the 4 T cell receptor beta chains below was sequenced from the same sample in a study of T cells in Graves' hyperthyroidism and ophthalmopathy. From RNA transcripts, TCR beta CDR3 regions were amplified. RT-PCR in the first round (using the HTBI primer set) targeted the TCR CDR3. TCRdb reanalysed the multiplex PCR reads using MiXCR and keeps one entry per CDR3 protein. The sample gives about 150,000 distinct CDR3 sequences, roughly a fifth of which show up once; around two thirds is in the top ten. Input material: blood. The receptors were gathered from a woman in her forties or fifties with Graves' hyperthyroidism that later progressed to Graves' ophthalmopathy.

For this clonotype: Germline is not matched at one junction end, which may reflect a read error. The V and J genes are TRBV24-1 and TRBJ2-3; D uncertain. CDR3 size: 15 residues. Germline assignment: CDR1 KGHDR and CDR2 SFDVKD. CDR3: CATADGQLGTDTQYF. The CDR3 nucleotides are TGTGCCACCGCCGACGGGCAGTTGGGCACGGATACGCAGTATTTT.

This clonotype was observed at least ten times. This rearrangement joins TRBV28 to TRBJ1-1, with no clear D. CDR3 size: 12 residues. V was trimmed by 6 bases and J by 0 bases, leaving 5 bases between them. The germline V gene has CDR1 MDHEN and CDR2 SYDVKM. For the CDR3, the DNA is TGTGCCAGCAGGCGGGTGAACACTGAAGCTTTCTTT. Amino acid sequence: CASRRVNTEAFF. Supplemented by reference TRBV28 and TRBJ1-1, the full variable domain reads DVKVTQSSRYLVKRTGEKVFLECVQDMDHENMFWYRQDPGLGLRLIYFSYDVKMKEKGDIPEGYSVSREKKERFSLILESASTNQTSMYLCASRRVNTEAFFGQGTRLTVV.

The genes are TRBV18 and TRBJ2-7; the D is unclear. The length of the CDR3 is 13 residues. Germline loops: CDR1 KGHSH, CDR2 LQKENI. Between the trimmed V and J ends, which lost 2 bases and 3 bases, there was a span of 8 bases. The DNA of the CDR3 is TGTGCCAGCTCACCATCGTCACTCTACGAGCAGTACTTC. Protein sequence: CASSPSSLYEQYF.

This clonotype was detected only a few times. The chain couples TRBV29-1 to TRBJ1-1; D possibly corresponds to TRBD1 (5 bases). This CDR3 spans 13 amino acids. Germline CDR1 reads SQVTM; CDR2 reads ANQGSEA. Trimming took 7 bases from V and 1 from J, leaving 13 bases between them. As DNA, the CDR3 is TGCAGCGCCCTTTGGGGGGGGAACACTGAAGCTTTCTTT. Encoded protein: CSALWGGNTEAFF.